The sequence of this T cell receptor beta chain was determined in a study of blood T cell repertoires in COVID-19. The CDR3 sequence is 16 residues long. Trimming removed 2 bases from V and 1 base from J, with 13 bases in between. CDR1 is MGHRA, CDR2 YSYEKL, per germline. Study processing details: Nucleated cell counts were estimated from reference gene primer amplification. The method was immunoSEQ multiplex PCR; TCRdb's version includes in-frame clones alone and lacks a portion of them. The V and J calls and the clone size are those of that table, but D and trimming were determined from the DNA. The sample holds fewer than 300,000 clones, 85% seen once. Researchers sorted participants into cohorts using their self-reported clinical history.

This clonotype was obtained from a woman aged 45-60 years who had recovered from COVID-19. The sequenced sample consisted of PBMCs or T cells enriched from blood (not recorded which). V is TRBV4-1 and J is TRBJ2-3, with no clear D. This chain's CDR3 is CASSQSSGSGTDTQYF. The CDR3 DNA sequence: TGCGCCAGCAGCCAATCCTCAGGATCGGGCACAGATACGCAGTATTTT.